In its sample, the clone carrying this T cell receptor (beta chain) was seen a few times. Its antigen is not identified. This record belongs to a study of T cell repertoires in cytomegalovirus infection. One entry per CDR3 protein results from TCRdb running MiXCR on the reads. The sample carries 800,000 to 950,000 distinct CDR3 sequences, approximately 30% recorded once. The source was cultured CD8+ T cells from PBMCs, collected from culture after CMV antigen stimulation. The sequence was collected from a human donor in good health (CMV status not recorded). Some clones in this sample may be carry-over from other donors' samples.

The CDR3 DNA follows: TGTGCCAGCAGCTTAGTCTGGGAGACCCAGTACTTC. Its protein is CASSLVWETQYF. The V and J genes are TRBV7-9 and TRBJ2-5; the D is unclear. V was cut by 1 base and J by 5 bases, with 5 bases left in between. Per germline, CDR1 SEHNR and CDR2 FQNEAQ (reference sequence). The CDR3 runs 12 residues.